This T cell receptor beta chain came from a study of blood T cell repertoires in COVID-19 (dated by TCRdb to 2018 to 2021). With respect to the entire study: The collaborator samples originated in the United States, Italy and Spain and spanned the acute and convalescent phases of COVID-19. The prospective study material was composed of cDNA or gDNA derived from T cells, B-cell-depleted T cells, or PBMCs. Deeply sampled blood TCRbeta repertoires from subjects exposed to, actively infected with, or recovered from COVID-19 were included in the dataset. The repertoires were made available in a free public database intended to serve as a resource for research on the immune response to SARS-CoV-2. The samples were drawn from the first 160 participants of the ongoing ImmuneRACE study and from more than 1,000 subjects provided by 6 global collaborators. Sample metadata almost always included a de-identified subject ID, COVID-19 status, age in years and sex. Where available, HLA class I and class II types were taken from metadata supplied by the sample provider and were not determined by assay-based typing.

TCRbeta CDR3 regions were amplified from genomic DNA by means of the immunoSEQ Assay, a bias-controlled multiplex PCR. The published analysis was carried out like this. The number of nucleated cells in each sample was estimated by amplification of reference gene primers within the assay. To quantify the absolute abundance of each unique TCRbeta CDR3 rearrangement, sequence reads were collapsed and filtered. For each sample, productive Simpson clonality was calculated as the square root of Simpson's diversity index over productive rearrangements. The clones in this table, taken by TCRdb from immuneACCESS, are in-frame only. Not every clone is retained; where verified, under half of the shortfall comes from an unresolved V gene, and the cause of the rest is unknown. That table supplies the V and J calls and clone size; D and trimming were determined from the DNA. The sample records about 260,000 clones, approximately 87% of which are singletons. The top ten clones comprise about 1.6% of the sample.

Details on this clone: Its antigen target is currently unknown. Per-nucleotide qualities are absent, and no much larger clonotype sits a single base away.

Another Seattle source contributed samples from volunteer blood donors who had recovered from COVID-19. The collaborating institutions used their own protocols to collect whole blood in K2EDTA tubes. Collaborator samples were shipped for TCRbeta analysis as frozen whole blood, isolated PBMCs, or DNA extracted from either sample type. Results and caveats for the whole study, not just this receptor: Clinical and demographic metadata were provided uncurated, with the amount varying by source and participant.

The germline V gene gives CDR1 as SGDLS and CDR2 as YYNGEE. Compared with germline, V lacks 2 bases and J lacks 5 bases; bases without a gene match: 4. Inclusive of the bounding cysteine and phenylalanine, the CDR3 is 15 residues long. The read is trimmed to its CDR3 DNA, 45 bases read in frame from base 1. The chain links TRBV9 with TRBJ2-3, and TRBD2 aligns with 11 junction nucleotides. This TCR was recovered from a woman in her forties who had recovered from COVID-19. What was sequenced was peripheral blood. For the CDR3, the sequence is CASSVSSGGQDTQYF. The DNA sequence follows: TGTGCCAGCAGCGTCTCTAGCGGGGGGCAAGATACGCAGTATTTT. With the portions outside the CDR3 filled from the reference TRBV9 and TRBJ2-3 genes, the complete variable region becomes DSGVTQTPKHLITATGQRVTLRCSPRSGDLSVYWYQQSLDQGLQFLIQYYNGEERAKGNILERFSAQQFPDLHSELNLSSLELGDSALYFCASSVSSGGQDTQYFGPGTRLTVL.